Sequencing of this T cell receptor (beta chain) was carried out in a study of CD8 T cells in ankylosing spondylitis (dated by TCRdb to 2015 to 2018). Describing the broader study: T cell receptor beta repertoires were profiled in healthy donors and ankylosing spondylitis patients so that disease-linked TCR variants could be found. In total, the full study cohort was made up of roughly 110 healthy donors and approximately 27 ankylosing spondylitis patients. Peripheral blood was sampled, and synovial fluid was also collected from ankylosing spondylitis patients.

The data were produced on an Illumina HiSeq 2500. Quantitative 5'-RACE with molecular barcodes was the method used to prepare the TCR beta libraries. As for the authors' bioinformatics: A new computational method, built on a probabilistic model of VDJ rearrangement, was used to identify disease-linked TCR variants. TCRdb passed the public sequencing reads through fastp at Q25 and MiXCR, retaining productive beta sequences. Rows with a matching CDR3 protein are joined into one entry that keeps the most common DNA and genes. TCRdb, not the authors, supplied the V and J calls. The sample contains roughly 670,000 distinct CDR3 sequences, under 20% of them found a single time. Around 20% of the sample is in the top ten clones. V is clipped by 0 bases and J by 7 bases, and the sequence between their germline boundaries is 16 bases long. The CDR3 runs 15 residues from the cysteine to the phenylalanine. Only CDR3 DNA is held: 45 bases, read in frame from base 1. CDR1 SGHRS and CDR2 YFSETQ were looked up in the germline V gene.

Overall study results and their limits: The disease-linked clones were reported to be significantly enriched in matched synovial fluid samples from ankylosing spondylitis patients. Some motif variants had previously been reported in the synovial fluid and blood of reactive arthritis patients, which suggests shared mechanisms of disease initiation. In peripheral blood, the disease-linked clones were found at relatively low frequencies and had a CD8+ phenotype. Blood from ankylosing spondylitis patients appeared to be characterized by a TCR beta motif made up of several highly homologous amino acid variants.

Concerning this clonotype: Which antigen it targets is not known. No base quality information exists; no much larger clone differs at one position.

This sequence uses TRBV5-1 and TRBJ1-2, and TRBD1 may be the D gene, going by 5 matching bases. The sample taken for sequencing was blood, either unsorted or a sorted T cell fraction (not recorded which). The receptor was derived from a male donor with ankylosing spondylitis. CDR3 loop: CASSLATVSSGGYTF. The nucleotide sequence is given as TGCGCCAGCAGCTTGGCGACAGTTTCTTCTGGTGGCTACACCTTC.